The 2 T cell receptor beta chains below come from one sample, sequenced in a study of early T cells in non-severe SARS-CoV-2 infection. Using its own MiXCR run on the 5' RACE reads, TCRdb lists one record per CDR3 protein. The sample gives about 41,000 distinct CDR3 sequences, approximately 10% of which show up once; roughly 9.7% is in the top ten. The sequencing input was whole blood. The receptors come from an adult who was a healthcare worker with PCR-confirmed SARS-CoV-2 infection or an uninfected control (not recorded which).

The table lists this clonotype with many counts. The CDR3 here is CASSLDDSGANVLTF. Here the CDR3 DNA reads TGTGCCAGCAGCTTGGATGACTCTGGGGCCAACGTCCTGACTTTC. The chain links TRBV7-6 to TRBJ2-6; D gene unclear. The germline V and J ends were trimmed by 3 bases and 0 bases, with 6 bases remaining between them. Germline-derived CDR1 and CDR2 are SGHVS and FNYEAQ. The CDR3 runs to 15 residues.

The chain employs TRBV6-1 and TRBJ1-1, with D possibly TRBD1 on 5 matching bases. CDR3 length: 13 residues. Germline-derived CDR1 and CDR2 are MNHNS and SASEGT. V lost 2 bases and J 4 bases, leaving 8 bases between the germline ends. The CDR3 nucleotides read TGTGCCAGCAGTGAAACTCAGGGCACTGAAGCTTTCTTT. Its protein product is CASSETQGTEAFF.